This is a list of T cell receptor beta chains from one sample in a study of human thymus T cells. The method was immunoSEQ multiplex PCR; TCRdb's version includes in-frame clones alone and lacks a portion of them. This table has approximately 49,000 clones, approximately 95% appearing once. The sequenced sample was blood. The receptors derive from a girl less than two years old with a congenital heart defect but otherwise immunologically healthy. The CDR3 runs from the conserved cysteine through the conserved F or W.

>TRBV7-9
CASSWDRVSYEQYF
>TRBV7-9
CASSQPGTSGTYEQYF
>TRBV25-1
CASSSSGTGGDNEQFF
>TRBV29-1
CSGLAGDATDTQYF
>TRBV5-4
CASSRGTGGDYGYTF
>TRBV2
CASSGPRDSLIATNEKLFF
>TRBV7-2
CASSPKDRVLQFF
>TRBV7-7
CASSLARGSNEQFF
>TRBV9
CASSVGGEDNEQFF
>TRBV6-1
CASSLGQGTDTQYF
>TRBV6-1
CASTWTFTTNEKLFF
>TRBV30
CAWSVGRTNYGYTF
>TRBV29-1
CSGLKLTGELFF
>TRBV4-1
CASSQESRGSNYEQYF
>TRBV4-1
CASSQVLRERGVYEQYF
>TRBV7-3
CASSSGLAGVPELFF
>TRBV5-5
CASSLVAAYEQYF